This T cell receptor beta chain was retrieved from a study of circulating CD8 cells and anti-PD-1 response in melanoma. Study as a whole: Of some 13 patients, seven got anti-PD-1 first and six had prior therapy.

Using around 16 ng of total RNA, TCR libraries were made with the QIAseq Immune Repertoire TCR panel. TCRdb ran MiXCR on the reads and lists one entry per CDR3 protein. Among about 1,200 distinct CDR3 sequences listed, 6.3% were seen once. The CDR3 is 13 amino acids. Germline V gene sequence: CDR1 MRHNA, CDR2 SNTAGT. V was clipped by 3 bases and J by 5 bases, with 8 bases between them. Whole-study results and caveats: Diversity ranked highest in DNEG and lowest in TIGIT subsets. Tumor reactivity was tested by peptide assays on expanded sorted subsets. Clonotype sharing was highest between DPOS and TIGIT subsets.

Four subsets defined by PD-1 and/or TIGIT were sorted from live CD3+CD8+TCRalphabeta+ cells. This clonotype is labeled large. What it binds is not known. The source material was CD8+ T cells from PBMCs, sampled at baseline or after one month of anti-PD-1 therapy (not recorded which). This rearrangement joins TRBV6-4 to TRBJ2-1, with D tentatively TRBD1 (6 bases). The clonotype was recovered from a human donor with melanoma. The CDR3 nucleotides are TGTGCCAGCAGTGAAGGGGACAACAATGAGCAGTTCTTC. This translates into CASSEGDNNEQFF.